Following are 19 T cell receptor beta chains from one sample sequenced in a study of T cell responses to AZD1222 COVID-19 vaccine. Using immunoSEQ multiplex PCR, the repertoire was profiled, and TCRdb retains in-frame clones only, with some absent. There are over 100,000 clones in the sample; approximately 91% occur only once, and around 0.98% lies in the top ten. Sample: peripheral blood, taken 28 days after the second AZD1222 dose. Every receptor here comes from an adult who received the AZD1222 COVID-19 vaccine.

The chain uses TRBV19 and TRBJ2-3; 11 bases map to TRBD2. V was clipped by 4 bases and J by 1 base; unmatched bases: 4. Germline CDR1 reads LNHDA; CDR2 reads SQIVND (reference sequence). The CDR3 has 16 residues. The CDR3 is CASSNLAGGGTDTQYF. The CDR3, as DNA: TGTGCCAGTAGTAACCTAGCGGGAGGAGGCACAGATACGCAGTATTTT. The whole variable domain, remainder taken from reference TRBV19 and TRBJ2-3, is DGGITQSPKYLFRKEGQNVTLSCEQNLNHDAMYWYRQDPGQGLRLIYYSQIVNDFQKGDIAEGYSVSREKKESFPLTVTSAQKNPTAFYLCASSNLAGGGTDTQYFGPGTRLTVL.

The DNA for the CDR3 is TGTGCCAGCAGTTTAATCGGGCCCAGGGCAGGCGGCTACACCTTC. Protein sequence: CASSLIGPRAGGYTF. This chain connects TRBV28 to TRBJ1-2; tentative D call: TRBD1 (5 bases). The CDR3 runs 15 residues. V dropped 2 bases and J dropped 8 bases, with 18 bases sitting between them. CDR1 and CDR2 from the germline V gene are MDHEN and SYDVKM.

The CDR3 loop reads CASSLTRLAGTDTQYF. CDR3 DNA sequence: TGCGCCAGCAGCTTGACCCGACTAGCAGGCACAGATACGCAGTATTTT. This rearrangement joins TRBV5-1 to TRBJ2-3, with 7 nucleotides matching TRBD2. Per the germline V gene, CDR1 is SGHRS and CDR2 is YFSETQ. V lost 1 base to trimming and J lost 1 base; unmatched junction nucleotides: 6. This CDR3 contains 16 residues. Supplemented by reference TRBV5-1 and TRBJ2-3, the full variable domain reads KAGVTQTPRYLIKTRGQQVTLSCSPISGHRSVSWYQQTPGQGLQFLFEYFSETQRNKGNFPGRFSGRQFSNSRSEMNVSTLELGDSALYLCASSLTRLAGTDTQYFGPGTRLTVL.

The chain carries TRBV3-1 (or the pseudogene TRBV3-2) and TRBJ2-2, with 7 bases identical to TRBD2. Germline V gene lookup returns CDR1 LGHDT and CDR2 YNNKEL (reference sequence). The CDR3 spans 13 residues. The V gene end was trimmed by 8 bases and the J gene end by 1 base; junction bases not matched to a gene: 1. This CDR3 reads CASQRENTGELFF. In DNA form, the CDR3 reads TGTGCCAGCCAGCGGGAGAACACCGGGGAGCTGTTTTTT.

The rearrangement uses TRBV7-9 and TRBJ1-2; possible D gene TRBD1, 5 bases. CDR3 length: 13 amino acids. The V gene lost 5 bases and the J gene lost 8 bases, with 15 bases spanning the gap. Germline V gives CDR1 SEHNR, CDR2 FQNEAQ (reference sequence). The CDR3 DNA follows: TGTGCCAGCAGCACAACAGGCTCCAACGGCTACACCTTC. It encodes CASSTTGSNGYTF.

This chain uses TRBV27 with TRBJ2-1, with 7 bases lining up with TRBD2. V trimming: 3 bases; J trimming: 4 bases; junction bases outside the gene matches: 6. Germline V gives CDR1 MNHEY, CDR2 SMNVEV (reference sequence). The CDR3 runs 15 residues. CDR3 residues: CASSFSSGWYNEQFF. The CDR3, as DNA: TGTGCCAGCAGTTTTTCTAGCGGATGGTACAATGAGCAGTTCTTC.

V gene TRBV6-5 combines with J gene TRBJ1-6; no definite D call. The CDR3 spans 16 residues. Trimming left V 0 bases short and J 8 bases short, with 14 bases between. CDR1 is MNHEY and CDR2 is SVGAGI in the germline V gene. CDR3 bases: TGTGCCAGCAGTTACTCACAGTCCATCGGCCATTCACCCCTCCACTTT. It codes for CASSYSQSIGHSPLHF.

The rearrangement uses TRBV4-1 and TRBJ2-5; possible D gene TRBD1, 6 bases. The CDR3 loop spans 16 amino acids. CDR1 and CDR2 from the germline V gene are MGHRA and YSYEKL. Trimming removed 4 bases at V and 1 base at J, with 16 bases between. The CDR3 is CASSPRQGPPQETQYF. CDR3 bases: TGCGCCAGCAGCCCGAGGCAGGGGCCTCCCCAAGAGACCCAGTACTTC.

This chain links TRBV18 with TRBJ2-2; maybe TRBD1 (6 bases). V was shortened by 5 bases and J by 0 bases, with 13 bases between the two germline ends. Germline V gene lookup returns CDR1 KGHSH and CDR2 LQKENI. This CDR3 region has 16 residues. The CDR3 loop reads CASSVPGTTNTGELFF. Written as DNA, the CDR3 is TGTGCCAGCTCAGTCCCCGGGACAACGAACACCGGGGAGCTGTTTTTT.

The rearrangement uses TRBV9 and TRBJ1-2, with D possibly TRBD1 on 6 matching bases. CDR3 length: 14 amino acids. Germline CDR1 and CDR2: SGDLS and YYNGEE. The ends were cut back, 3 bases at V and 8 bases at J, with 17 bases in the middle. The CDR3 DNA is TGTGCCAGCAGCGGGAGTCGGGGGGCGCGCGGCTACACCTTC. Translation: CASSGSRGARGYTF. Variable domain in full (rest from reference TRBV9 and TRBJ1-2): DSGVTQTPKHLITATGQRVTLRCSPRSGDLSVYWYQQSLDQGLQFLIQYYNGEERAKGNILERFSAQQFPDLHSELNLSSLELGDSALYFCASSGSRGARGYTFGSGTRLTVV.

CDR3 protein: CASSGVSAGIVNSPLHF. The CDR3 DNA reads TGTGCCAGCAGCGGGGTGAGCGCCGGAATTGTTAATTCACCCCTCCACTTT. The chain is built from TRBV28 and TRBJ1-6; no clear D gene. Trimming shortened V by 6 bases and J by 6 bases, and 21 bases separated the two germline ends. Germline CDR1 MDHEN, CDR2 SYDVKM. This CDR3 is built from 17 residues.

This clone was found once. This chain links TRBV14 with TRBJ2-3; no firm D call. The germline V gene has CDR1 SGHDN and CDR2 FVKESK. This CDR3 is built from 15 residues. V was cut by 0 bases and J by 0 bases, with 7 bases left in between. The CDR3 here is CASSQERGSTDTQYF. CDR3 bases: TGTGCCAGCAGCCAAGAGCGAGGAAGCACAGATACGCAGTATTTT.

This clone has a handful of counts. The chain uses TRBV28 and TRBJ2-7, with D maybe TRBD1 (6 bases). This CDR3 has 12 amino acids. CDR1 is MDHEN and CDR2 is SYDVKM in the germline V gene. V lost 8 bases and J lost 0, with 8 bases in between. The CDR3 reads CASRTDSYEQYF. DNA for the CDR3: TGTGCCAGCCGGACAGACTCCTACGAGCAGTACTTC.

In nucleotides, the CDR3 is TGCGCCAGCAGCCAAATCGGGTCAGCCTACGAGCAGTACTTC. Translated: CASSQIGSAYEQYF. The gene calls are TRBV4-1 and TRBJ2-7; D is ambiguous. V was shortened by 2 bases and J by 2 bases, with 10 bases between the two germline ends. CDR1 MGHRA and CDR2 YSYEKL come from the germline V gene. This CDR3 is built from 14 residues.

The V and J genes are TRBV3-1 (or the pseudogene TRBV3-2) and TRBJ1-2; D uncertain. Germline V gene sequence: CDR1 LGHDT, CDR2 YNNKEL (reference sequence). V shed 0 bases and J shed 4 bases, with 12 bases lying between them. The CDR3 is 15 amino acids. The CDR3 DNA follows: TGTGCCAGCAGCCAAGACCCAGGCGCCATCTATGGCTACACCTTC. Its protein is CASSQDPGAIYGYTF.

The V gene is TRBV18, the J gene TRBJ2-7, with 8 bases aligning to TRBD1. V shed 0 bases and J 4 bases; nucleotides not matched to a gene: 5. This CDR3 comprises 15 residues. CDR1 and CDR2 from the germline V gene are KGHSH and LQKENI. CDR3 region: CASSPPDRDTYEQYF. DNA for the CDR3: TGTGCCAGCTCACCACCGGACAGGGATACATACGAGCAGTACTTC.

The J gene is TRBJ2-1, the V gene TRBV24-1; a possible D gene is TRBD1 (5 bases). This CDR3 comprises 14 residues. From germline, CDR1 is KGHDR and CDR2 SFDVKD. The V end was cut by 4 bases, the J end by 8 bases, with 14 bases between. The CDR3: CATSEGRVSDEQFF. CDR3 bases: TGTGCCACCAGTGAGGGCAGGGTAAGTGATGAGCAGTTCTTC.

The V call is TRBV10-3, the J call TRBJ2-1; D is tentatively TRBD1 or TRBD2 (6 bases each). CDR3 size: 15 residues. V was clipped by 10 bases and J by 5 bases, with 21 bases between them. Germline CDR1 ENHRY, CDR2 SYGVKD. The CDR3 is CATHSGTHRDNEQFF. The CDR3 DNA reads as TGTGCCACCCATTCCGGGACTCACAGGGACAATGAGCAGTTCTTC.

This chain connects TRBV9 to TRBJ2-7; 9 bases match TRBD1. CDR3 length equals 14 residues. V shed 3 bases and J 5 bases; nucleotides not matched to a gene: 6. Germline CDR1 SGDLS, CDR2 YYNGEE. DNA of the CDR3: TGTGCCAGCAGCGGAACCGGGACAGGGAACGAGCAGTACTTC. It codes for CASSGTGTGNEQYF.